The 16 T cell receptor beta chains in this list originate from one sample, sequenced in a study of radiotherapy plus CTLA-4 blockade in lung cancer. Here immunoSEQ multiplex PCR was the method, and the copy in TCRdb shows in-frame clones only, minus some. The table has around 110,000 clones, more than 75% seen once. The sequencing here drew on peripheral blood, taken from a patient treated with radiotherapy plus ipilimumab. Every receptor here comes from a human donor with non-small cell lung cancer that progressed on radiotherapy plus ipilimumab. Some clones in this sample may be carry-over from other donors' samples.

The chain recombines TRBV11-2 with TRBJ1-1; D may be TRBD1 (6 bases). In germline, CDR1 is SGHAT, CDR2 FQNNGV. The CDR3 is made up of 16 amino acids. Deletions cut 1 base from V and 1 base from J, with 13 bases between. This CDR3 reads CASSLAPGQENTEAFF. The CDR3 DNA reads as TGTGCCAGCAGCTTAGCCCCGGGACAAGAGAACACTGAAGCTTTCTTT.

The gene calls are TRBV19 and TRBJ1-2; D unresolved. Per germline, CDR1 LNHDA and CDR2 SQIVND (reference sequence). This CDR3 spans 13 amino acids. Between the trimmed V and J ends, which lost 3 bases and 3 bases, there was a span of 8 bases. The CDR3 loop is CASSIAVYYGYTF. Here the CDR3 DNA reads TGTGCCAGTAGTATCGCGGTATACTATGGCTACACCTTC.

The rearrangement joins TRBV4-1 to TRBJ2-5; TRBD2 matches at 11 bases. Looked up from germline, CDR1 is MGHRA and CDR2 is YSYEKL. The V gene end was trimmed by 1 base and the J gene end by 2 bases; junction bases not matched to a gene: 6. The CDR3 consists of 17 residues. In DNA form, the CDR3 reads TGCGCCAGCAGCCAAGCCGGGACTAGCGGAGCACAAGAGACCCAGTACTTC. The encoded protein is CASSQAGTSGAQETQYF.

J is TRBJ2-1 and V is TRBV7-3; 11 positions agree with TRBD2. V shed 5 bases, J shed 5 bases, and the junction held 5 bases outside the gene matches. The CDR3 covers 15 residues. Germline V gene data show CDR1 as SGHTA and CDR2 as FQGTGA. CDR3 in DNA: TGTGCCAGCAGCCCCGGGACTAGCGGCCACAATGAGCAGTTCTTC. Residues: CASSPGTSGHNEQFF.

The genes are TRBV7-8 and TRBJ1-2; D is possibly TRBD1 (6 bases). Trimming cost V 8 bases and J 2 bases, with 9 bases left between them. This CDR3 is 12 amino acids long. The V gene's germline CDR1 is SGHVS and CDR2 FQNEAQ. CDR3 region: CASSTGNYGYTF. The CDR3 bases are TGTGCCAGCTCCACAGGGAACTATGGCTACACCTTC.

This sequence joins TRBV4-2 and TRBJ2-2; D uncertain. This CDR3 spans 17 amino acids. CDR1 is LGHNA and CDR2 is YNFKEQ in the germline V gene. V lost 1 base and J 0 bases, leaving 12 bases between the germline ends. CDR3 sequence (DNA): TGTGCCAGCAGCCAAGTAGGCCTCCTCACGAACACCGGGGAGCTGTTTTTT. Residues: CASSQVGLLTNTGELFF.

This clone is medium-sized by share. This chain links TRBV7-3 with TRBJ2-2; D is perhaps TRBD2 (6 bases). The CDR3 is 15 residues long. Trimming removed 1 base at V and 2 bases at J, with 8 bases between. CDR1 is SGHTA, CDR2 FQGTGA, per germline. CDR3 DNA sequence: TGTGCCAGCAGCTTAAGGGGACTTAACACCGGGGAGCTGTTTTTT. This sequence encodes CASSLRGLNTGELFF.

The CDR3 is CASSFALAYEQYF. CDR3 in DNA: TGTGCCAGCAGTTTCGCCCTCGCCTACGAGCAGTACTTC. This chain links TRBV27 with TRBJ2-7; D not resolved. The V end was cut by 3 bases, the J end by 2 bases, with 8 bases between. Germline values: CDR1 MNHEY, CDR2 SMNVEV (reference sequence). CDR3 length equals 13 residues.

V gene TRBV19 combines with J gene TRBJ1-3, with 7 bases that match TRBD1. The CDR3 totals 16 residues. Per the germline V gene, CDR1 is LNHDA and CDR2 is SQIVND (reference sequence). The J segment lost 0 bases and the V segment lost 5 bases, leaving 7 bases of the junction unmatched. CDR3 residues: CASSPSGQISGNTIYF. The CDR3 coding sequence is TGTGCCAGTAGTCCTTCGGGACAGATCTCTGGAAACACCATATATTTT.

This clone was seen a single time. This chain's CDR3 is CASSPGQGPQETQYF. The CDR3 DNA follows: TGCGCCAGCAGCCCCGGACAGGGGCCCCAAGAGACCCAGTACTTC. The chain carries TRBV5-1 and TRBJ2-5, with 9 bases that match TRBD1. This CDR3 comprises 15 residues. The V segment lost 4 bases and the J segment 1 base; nucleotides outside the gene matches: 5. Per germline, CDR1 SGHRS and CDR2 YFSETQ.

The CDR3 DNA is TGCAGCGCTTCCGGACTAGCGGGGGGGTTAGGGAATGAGCAGTTCTTC. Residues: CSASGLAGGLGNEQFF. This rearrangement joins TRBV29-1 to TRBJ2-1, with 15 bases lining up with TRBD2. The CDR3 length is 16 residues. The germline V gene encodes CDR1 SQVTM and CDR2 ANQGSEA. Trimming at V came to 7 bases and at J to 7 bases, leaving 11 bases not matched to a gene.

The chain recombines TRBV25-1 with TRBJ2-7; tentative D call: TRBD2 (6 bases). The germline V and J ends were trimmed by 3 bases and 4 bases, with 10 bases remaining between them. The germline gives CDR1 MGHDK, CDR2 SYGVNS. This CDR3 is 13 amino acids long. Here the CDR3 DNA reads TGTGCCAGCAGTGAGATCGCGGGGTACGAGCAGTACTTC. Its protein product is CASSEIAGYEQYF.

This chain uses TRBV9 with TRBJ1-3, with D possibly TRBD1 on 5 matching bases. Trimming took 0 bases from V and 7 from J, leaving 17 bases between them. The CDR3 is 16 amino acids. The germline CDR1 and CDR2 sequences are SGDLS and YYNGEE. CDR3 residues: CASSVAGAGRWNTIYF. Here the CDR3 DNA reads TGTGCCAGCAGCGTAGCTGGGGCAGGGCGCTGGAACACCATATATTTT.

The chain is built from TRBV7-2 and TRBJ2-7, with unresolved D. This CDR3 has 13 amino acids. Germline V lookup: CDR1 SGHTA, CDR2 FQGNSA. V dropped 2 bases and J dropped 6 bases, with 11 bases sitting between them. The CDR3 DNA is TGTGCCAGCAGCTTAATCGCAGACTTCGAGCAGTACTTC. Protein: CASSLIADFEQYF.

V gene TRBV7-2 combines with J gene TRBJ2-7, with D maybe TRBD1 (5 bases). Germline V gene lookup returns CDR1 SGHTA and CDR2 FQGNSA. The CDR3 is made up of 15 amino acids. Trimming took 5 bases from V and 0 from J, leaving 14 bases between them. The CDR3 DNA reads TGTGCCAGCAGCCCCCCCTTTAGGGGCTCCTACGAGCAGTACTTC. This translates into CASSPPFRGSYEQYF.

The rearrangement joins TRBV4-1 to TRBJ1-1, with TRBD1 matching 7 bases. In germline, CDR1 is MGHRA, CDR2 YSYEKL. The CDR3 consists of 17 residues. V lost 3 bases, J lost 3 bases, and 13 bases stayed unmatched. CDR3 sequence reads: CASSQMRITGDHTEAFF. The CDR3 DNA is TGCGCCAGCAGCCAGATGAGGATTACAGGGGACCACACTGAAGCTTTCTTT.